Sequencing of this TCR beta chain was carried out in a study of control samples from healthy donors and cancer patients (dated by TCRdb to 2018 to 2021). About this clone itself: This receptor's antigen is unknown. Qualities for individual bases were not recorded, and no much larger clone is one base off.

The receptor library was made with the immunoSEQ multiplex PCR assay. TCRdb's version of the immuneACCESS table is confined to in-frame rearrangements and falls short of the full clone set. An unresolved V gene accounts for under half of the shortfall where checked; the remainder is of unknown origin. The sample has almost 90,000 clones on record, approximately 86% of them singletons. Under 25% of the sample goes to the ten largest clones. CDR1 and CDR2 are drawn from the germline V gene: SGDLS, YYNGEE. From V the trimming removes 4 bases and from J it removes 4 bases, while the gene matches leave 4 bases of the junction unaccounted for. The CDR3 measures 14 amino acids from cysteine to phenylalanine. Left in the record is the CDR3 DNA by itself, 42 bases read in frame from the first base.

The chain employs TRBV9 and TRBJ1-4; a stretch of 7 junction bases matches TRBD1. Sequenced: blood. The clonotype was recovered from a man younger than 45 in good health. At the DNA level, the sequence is TGTGCCAGCAGCCTCGGACAGGTTAATGAAAAACTGTTTTTT. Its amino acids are CASSLGQVNEKLFF.